The rows below give T cell receptor beta chains drawn from one sample of a study of OX40 agonist ivuxolimab in advanced cancers. Clones were sequenced by immunoSEQ multiplex PCR, and TCRdb holds only the in-frame ones, with some missing. The sample holds 57,000 or so clones, 93% seen once. Material: CD4+ or CD8+ T cells sorted from blood, obtained in a trial of the OX40 agonist ivuxolimab. Receptor source: an adult with an advanced solid tumor such as melanoma, head and neck, liver or kidney cancer. The CDR3 runs from the conserved cysteine through the conserved F or W. A D gene is named only where the DNA matches it firmly. Clone size appears in some rows only: once, few, many, or a class for an expanded clone.

d_call,v_call,clone_size,j_call,cdr3_nt,cdr3_aa
TRBD2,TRBV2,once,TRBJ2-1,TGTGCCAGCCCCTCAAGGACTAGTCAGATCAACAATGAGCAGTTCTTC,CASPSRTSQINNEQFF
NA,TRBV28,NA,TRBJ2-7,TGTGCCAGCAGCCCCCCCTTCCGGCCCAACTACGAGCAGTACTTC,CASSPPFRPNYEQYF
NA,TRBV27,NA,TRBJ2-3,TGTGCCAGCAGGAAGGAACTTAGCACAGATACGCAGTATTTT,CASRKELSTDTQYF
TRBD2,TRBV11-2,NA,TRBJ2-1,TGTGCCAGCAGCTTACTAGCGGGAGGGATCGATGAGCAGTTCTTC,CASSLLAGGIDEQFF
NA,TRBV28,once,TRBJ2-7,TGTGCCAGCACCCAGGACTTATACGAGCAGTACTTC,CASTQDLYEQYF
NA,TRBV13,NA,TRBJ2-5,TGTGCCAGCAGCTTCTCAGGGGGCGGGAGGGAGACCCAGTACTTC,CASSFSGGGRETQYF
TRBD2,TRBV25-1,few,TRBJ2-2,TGTGCCAGCAGTGACTCAGCGGGAGGGAAGGCCGGGGAGCTGTTTTTT,CASSDSAGGKAGELFF
TRBD2,TRBV4-3,once,TRBJ2-1,TGCGCCAGCAGCCCTGGACTAGCGGGAGGGCCGGATGAGCAGTTCTTC,CASSPGLAGGPDEQFF
NA,TRBV27,NA,TRBJ2-3,TGTGCCAGCAGTTTAAGGAGGACGTCTAGCACAGATACGCAGTATTTT,CASSLRRTSSTDTQYF
NA,TRBV28,NA,TRBJ1-1,TGTGCCAGCAGTTTCCCACAGGGCTCAGGACCTGAAGCTTTCTTT,CASSFPQGSGPEAFF
NA,TRBV27,NA,TRBJ2-5,TGTGCCAGCAGTCTACCGGGACCCAAAGAGACCCAGTACTTC,CASSLPGPKETQYF
TRBD2,TRBV6-5,NA,TRBJ2-7,TGTGCCAGCAGCAAACTAGCGGGGTCCTACGAGCAGTACTTC,CASSKLAGSYEQYF
NA,TRBV19,NA,TRBJ1-1,TGTGCCAGTAGTATCGCGGGCTCAGGCACTGAAGCTTTCTTT,CASSIAGSGTEAFF
NA,TRBV10-3,NA,TRBJ1-3,TGTGCCGTGACAGATGACCGTTCTGGAAACACCATATATTTT,CAVTDDRSGNTIYF
TRBD1,TRBV7-9,NA,TRBJ2-7,TGTGCCAGCAGCGAGCGGACAGGGCGCGTCTTCGAGCAGTACTTC,CASSERTGRVFEQYF
TRBD2,TRBV11-2,NA,TRBJ2-3,TGTGCCAGCAGCTCGCGGACTAGCGGGGGCACAGATACGCAGTATTTT,CASSSRTSGGTDTQYF
TRBD1,TRBV6-6,NA,TRBJ2-7,TGTGCCAGCAGTTACGAGGGACAGGGCTACGAGCAGTACTTC,CASSYEGQGYEQYF
TRBD2,TRBV11-2,NA,TRBJ2-7,TGTGCCAGCAGCTCTAACCCCAGCGGGAGGAAGCGGTACGAGCAGTACTTC,CASSSNPSGRKRYEQYF
NA,TRBV30,NA,TRBJ2-5,TGTGCCTGGGGTTTTGGGAGCGGCCAAGAGACCCAGTACTTC,CAWGFGSGQETQYF
NA,TRBV28,NA,TRBJ2-7,TGTGCCAGCACCCACTTCTTACACGACTACGAGCAGTACTTC,CASTHFLHDYEQYF
NA,TRBV29-1,NA,TRBJ2-3,TGCAGCGTTGAGGGTTATAGCCGCCATAGCACAGATACGCAGTATTTT,CSVEGYSRHSTDTQYF
NA,TRBV5-4,NA,TRBJ2-7,TGTGCCAGCAGCTGGGGACATTCCTACGAGCAGTACTTC,CASSWGHSYEQYF
NA,TRBV7-2,NA,TRBJ2-7,TGTGCCAGCAACATCTACAACGGGGGAGGAGAGCAGTACTTC,CASNIYNGGGEQYF
NA,TRBV11-2,NA,TRBJ1-1,TGTGCCAGCAGCTTAGGGAAGGGTACTGAAGCTTTCTTT,CASSLGKGTEAFF
TRBD2,TRBV9,NA,TRBJ2-3,TGTGCCAGCAGCGTTAGGGACTACCTTGCCCTTAGCCCCGTTCATCCAGATACGCAGTATTTT,CASSVRDYLALSPVHPDTQYF
NA,TRBV9,few,TRBJ1-1,TGTGCCAGCAGCGCCGGGATGAACACTGAAGCTTTCTTT,CASSAGMNTEAFF
NA,TRBV28,NA,TRBJ2-2,TGTGCCAGCAGTTTTACAGATACCGGGGAGCTGTTTTTT,CASSFTDTGELFF
TRBD1,TRBV11-2,NA,TRBJ2-7,TGTGCCAGCAGCTTCAGGGGGCATATTCACGAGCAGTACTTC,CASSFRGHIHEQYF
NA,TRBV10-1,NA,TRBJ2-7,TGCGCCAGCATTCCCAGACAGGCGGACGGGCGGGGATACGAGCAGTACTTC,CASIPRQADGRGYEQYF
NA,TRBV9,once,TRBJ2-3,TGTGCCAGCAGCGTAGGGGATAGATCAGATACGCAGTATTTT,CASSVGDRSDTQYF
TRBD1,TRBV6-5,NA,TRBJ2-7,TGTGCCAGCAGTTCGACAGGGGACTCCTACGAGCAGTACTTC,CASSSTGDSYEQYF
TRBD2,TRBV28,NA,TRBJ2-1,TGTGCCAGCAGGCTACTAGCGGGAAGCTTGAATGAGCAGTTCTTC,CASRLLAGSLNEQFF
TRBD1,TRBV9,NA,TRBJ2-7,TGTGCCAGCAGCGTCGGGGACAGTTCCTACGAGCAGTACTTC,CASSVGDSSYEQYF
NA,TRBV7-6,NA,TRBJ2-7,TGTGCCAGCAGCTTAGGAGGGGGAGTAAGGTACGAGCAGTACTTC,CASSLGGGVRYEQYF
TRBD2,TRBV27,NA,TRBJ2-5,TGTGCCAGCAGTTCCCTCCCACTAGCGGGAGGTGAAGAGACCCAGTACTTC,CASSSLPLAGGEETQYF
TRBD2,TRBV7-6,NA,TRBJ2-2,TGTGCCAGCAGCTTAGAATTGAGCGGGGGGACCGGGGAGCTGTTTTTT,CASSLELSGGTGELFF
NA,TRBV7-2,NA,TRBJ2-7,TGTGCCAGCAGTCAAGACTGGTCCTACGAGCAGTACTTC,CASSQDWSYEQYF
NA,TRBV28,few,TRBJ1-5,TGTGCCAGCAGTTTGGGCAGGGTTCAGCCCCAGCATTTT,CASSLGRVQPQHF
TRBD1,TRBV7-8,once,TRBJ2-7,TGTGCCAGCAGCTTGGAGACAGGGACCGAGCAGTACTTC,CASSLETGTEQYF
NA,TRBV11-2,NA,TRBJ2-3,TGTGCCAGCAGCTCCTTAGGGGGGACAGATACGCAGTATTTT,CASSSLGGTDTQYF
NA,TRBV10-3,NA,TRBJ1-2,TGTGCCACCACGGTCGGGGTTAGCTATGGCTACACCTTC,CATTVGVSYGYTF
NA,TRBV21-1,NA,TRBJ2-1,TGTGCCAGCAGCCCGAAGGGGGCGGAATACAATGAGCAGTTCTTC,CASSPKGAEYNEQFF
NA,TRBV27,NA,TRBJ1-5,TGTGCCAGCAGTTCTCAGGGTTTGCAGCCCCAGCATTTT,CASSSQGLQPQHF
NA,TRBV9,NA,TRBJ1-1,TGTGCCAGCAGCGGGGGATACACTGAAGCTTTCTTT,CASSGGYTEAFF
TRBD2,TRBV28,NA,TRBJ2-1,TGTGCCAGCACCCTACTAGCGGGCTACTACAATGAGCAGTTCTTC,CASTLLAGYYNEQFF
NA,TRBV6-5,once,TRBJ2-2,TGTGCCAGCAGTTCAAAGCGGGTGTTGACCGGGGAGCTGTTTTTT,CASSSKRVLTGELFF